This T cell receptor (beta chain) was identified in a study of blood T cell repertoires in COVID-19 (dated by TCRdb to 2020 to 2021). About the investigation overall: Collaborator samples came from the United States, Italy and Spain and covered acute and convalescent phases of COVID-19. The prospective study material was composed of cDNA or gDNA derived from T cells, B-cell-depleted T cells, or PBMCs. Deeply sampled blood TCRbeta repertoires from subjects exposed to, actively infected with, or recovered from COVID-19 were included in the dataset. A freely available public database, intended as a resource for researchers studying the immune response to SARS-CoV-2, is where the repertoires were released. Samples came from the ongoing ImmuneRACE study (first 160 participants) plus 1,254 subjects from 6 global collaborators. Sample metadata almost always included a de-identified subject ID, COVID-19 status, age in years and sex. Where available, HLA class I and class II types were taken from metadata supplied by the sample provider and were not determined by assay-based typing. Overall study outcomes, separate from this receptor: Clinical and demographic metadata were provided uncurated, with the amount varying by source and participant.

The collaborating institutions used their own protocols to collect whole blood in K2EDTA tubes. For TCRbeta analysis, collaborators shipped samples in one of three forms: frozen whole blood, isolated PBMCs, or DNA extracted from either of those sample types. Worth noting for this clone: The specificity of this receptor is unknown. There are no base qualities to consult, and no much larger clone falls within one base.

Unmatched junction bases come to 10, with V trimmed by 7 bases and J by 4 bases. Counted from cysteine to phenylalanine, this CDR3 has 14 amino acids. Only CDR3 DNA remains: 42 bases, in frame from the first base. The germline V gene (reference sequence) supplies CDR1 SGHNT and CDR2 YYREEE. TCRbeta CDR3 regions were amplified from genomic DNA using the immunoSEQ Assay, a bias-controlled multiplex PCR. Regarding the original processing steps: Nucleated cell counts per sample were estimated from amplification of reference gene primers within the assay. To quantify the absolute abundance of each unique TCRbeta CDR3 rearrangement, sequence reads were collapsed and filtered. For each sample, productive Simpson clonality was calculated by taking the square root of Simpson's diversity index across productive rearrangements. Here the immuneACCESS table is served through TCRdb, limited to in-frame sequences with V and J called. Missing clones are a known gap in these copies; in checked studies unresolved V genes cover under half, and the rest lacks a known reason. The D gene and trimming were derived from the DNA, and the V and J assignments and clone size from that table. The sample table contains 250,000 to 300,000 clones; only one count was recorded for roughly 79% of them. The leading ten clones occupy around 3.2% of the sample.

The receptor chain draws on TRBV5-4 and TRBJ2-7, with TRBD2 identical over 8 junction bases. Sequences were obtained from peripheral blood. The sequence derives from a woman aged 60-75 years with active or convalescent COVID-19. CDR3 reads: CASHREGGGYEQYF. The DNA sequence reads TGTGCCAGCCACCGGGAGGGCGGGGGGTACGAGCAGTACTTC.